This T cell receptor (beta chain) stems from a study of sequential checkpoint blockade in melanoma. Study details: After nivolumab or ipilimumab alone, 20 to 25 patients had week-13 rebiopsies.

There are a few counts of this clone. The CDR3 is 13 amino acids. Germline V gene data show CDR1 as MNHGY and CDR2 as SAAAGT. The germline V and J ends were trimmed by 2 bases and 4 bases, with 8 bases remaining between them. The treatment is: randomized to nivolumab then ipilimumab (arm A) or the reverse (arm B). TCRdb's copy holds only in-frame clones and misses some; the assay was immunoSEQ multiplex PCR. The data contain roughly 9,000 clones, under 25% of them singletons. The chain combines TRBV6-8 with TRBJ1-1; tentatively, D is TRBD1 (5 bases). The receptor's source is a human donor with melanoma. Sequenced material: tumor tissue (inferred from file names), taken from a patient given nivolumab and ipilimumab in sequence. The CDR3, as DNA: TGTGCCAGCAGTTACGGCGGGGGCACTGAAGCTTTCTTT. Translation gives CASSYGGGTEAFF.